The next 31 T cell receptor beta chains were all read from a single sample in a study of cytomegalovirus exposure and HLA in healthy donors. Libraries were prepared by immunoSEQ multiplex PCR; TCRdb keeps only in-frame clonotypes and omits some of them. In the table there are about 240,000 clones, approximately 87% of which are singletons. The specimen sequenced was PBMCs. Every receptor here comes from a man between 18 and 35 years old in good health and CMV-seronegative.

This chain uses TRBV19 with TRBJ2-3; 12 nucleotides match TRBD2. V lost 4 bases and J lost 1; bases outside the gene matches: 6. Germline V gene sequence: CDR1 LNHDA, CDR2 SQIVND (reference sequence). The CDR3 covers 17 residues. CDR3 in DNA: TGTGCCAGTAGTACCTCTTGGACTAGCGGGGGCACAGATACGCAGTATTTT. Translated: CASSTSWTSGGTDTQYF.

This sequence joins TRBV7-9 and TRBJ2-7, with 8 bases lining up with TRBD2. The CDR3 spans 16 residues. The ends lost 2 bases at V and 5 bases at J; junction bases unmatched: 11. Germline loops: CDR1 SEHNR, CDR2 FQNEAQ (reference sequence). The CDR3 region has the DNA TGTGCCAGCAGCTTATTACTGGGAGCGGGAGAAGACGAGCAGTACTTC. Translation: CASSLLLGAGEDEQYF. The full variable domain, its missing parts supplied by reference TRBV7-9 and TRBJ2-7, is DTGVSQNPRHKITKRGQNVTFRCDPISEHNRLYWYRQTLGQGPEFLTYFQNEAQLEKSRLLSDRFSAERPKGSFSTLEIQRTEQGDSAMYLCASSLLLGAGEDEQYFGPGTRLTVT.

The V call is TRBV2, the J call TRBJ1-5; D uncertain. This CDR3 has 14 amino acids. Germline values: CDR1 SNHLY, CDR2 FYNNEI. V dropped 6 bases and J dropped 2 bases, with 11 bases sitting between them. The CDR3 DNA follows: TGTGCCAGCAGGGCGGACTTTCGCAATCAGCCCCAGCATTTT. Translated, it gives CASRADFRNQPQHF.

This clone came up once. The CDR3 loop reads CASSLTSGTDTQYF. CDR3 coding DNA: TGTGCCAGCAGCTTAACTAGCGGCACAGATACGCAGTATTTT. The rearrangement uses TRBV7-3 and TRBJ2-3; D is perhaps TRBD2 (5 bases). Germline assignment: CDR1 SGHTA and CDR2 FQGTGA. The CDR3 has 14 residues. V shed 0 bases and J shed 1 base, with 5 bases lying between them. The entire variable domain, with the rest obtained from reference TRBV7-3 and TRBJ2-3, is as follows: GAGVSQTPSNKVTEKGKYVELRCDPISGHTALYWYRQSLGQGPEFLIYFQGTGAADDSGLPNDRFFAVRPEGSVSTLKIQRTERGDSAVYLCASSLTSGTDTQYFGPGTRLTVL.

The chain combines TRBV7-9 with TRBJ2-1; the D gene is possibly TRBD2 (5 bases). The CDR3 contains 15 residues. Trimming shortened V by 4 bases and J by 3 bases, and 13 bases separated the two germline ends. Germline loops: CDR1 SEHNR, CDR2 FQNEAQ (reference sequence). The CDR3 nucleotides are TGTGCCAGCAGCTCCCTAGCACCGTTCTACAATGAGCAGTTCTTC. Translating gives CASSSLAPFYNEQFF.

This chain uses TRBV19 with TRBJ2-2; 10 nucleotides align to TRBD2. The V and J ends lost 2 bases and 6 bases, in that order; junction bases with no gene match: 3. From germline, CDR1 is LNHDA and CDR2 SQIVND (reference sequence). This CDR3 contains 15 residues. The CDR3 DNA reads TGTGCCAGTAGTATAACTAGCGGGAAAGCCGGGGAGCTGTTTTTT. Its translation: CASSITSGKAGELFF.

The rearrangement links TRBV29-1 to TRBJ2-1, with TRBD2 matching over 8 bases. CDR3 length equals 15 residues. Trimming removed 7 bases from V and 1 base from J; junction bases left unmatched: 9. CDR1 SQVTM and CDR2 ANQGSEA come from the germline V gene. The CDR3 sequence is CSAGGRERSYNEQFF. CDR3 in DNA: TGCAGCGCGGGGGGGCGGGAGAGATCCTACAATGAGCAGTTCTTC.

The V gene is TRBV4-1, the J gene TRBJ2-1; D is unresolved. Germline V gene lookup returns CDR1 MGHRA and CDR2 YSYEKL. This CDR3 spans 15 amino acids. Trimming stripped 3 bases from V and 6 bases from J, with 15 bases between. This CDR3 is CASSHNPGGTNEQFF. The CDR3 bases are TGCGCCAGCAGCCACAACCCGGGTGGCACCAATGAGCAGTTCTTC.

The genes are TRBV7-9 and TRBJ1-1; D perhaps matches TRBD1 (6 bases). Germline loops: CDR1 SEHNR, CDR2 FQNEAQ (reference sequence). Trimming took off 3 bases at V and 5 bases at J, with 13 bases between the two ends. The length of the CDR3 is 14 residues. Here the CDR3 reads CASSLEGGRTEAFF. The CDR3 DNA follows: TGTGCCAGCAGCTTGGAGGGGGGGCGGACTGAAGCTTTCTTT.

The chain is built from TRBV19 and TRBJ1-6; D unresolved. CDR1 and CDR2 from the germline V gene are LNHDA and SQIVND (reference sequence). V was shortened by 6 bases and J by 4 bases, with 7 bases between the two germline ends. The CDR3 has 13 residues. CDR3 region: CASRDTYNSPLHF. CDR3 sequence (DNA): TGTGCCAGTAGAGACACATATAATTCACCCCTCCACTTT.

The chain combines TRBV11-2 with TRBJ1-4, with D hard to call. The germline V gene has CDR1 SGHAT and CDR2 FQNNGV. The ends were cut back, 1 base at V and 4 bases at J, with 7 bases in the middle. The CDR3 contains 14 residues. CDR3 bases: TGTGCCAGCAGCTTAGTCCCGGGTAATGAAAAACTGTTTTTT. Translating gives CASSLVPGNEKLFF.

The chain links TRBV23-1 to TRBJ2-5, with a possible D match to TRBD1 (5 bases). TRBV23-1 is noted as an ORF with a role that remains uncertain. Trimming cost V 4 bases and J 7 bases, with 10 bases left between them. The CDR3 sequence is 12 residues long. CDR3 in DNA: TGCGCCAGCAGTCGGGGAAGGGGGACCCAGTACTTC. Amino acid sequence: CASSRGRGTQYF.

This chain links TRBV6-1 with TRBJ1-3; D not resolved. The germline V gene encodes CDR1 MNHNS and CDR2 SASEGT. V was trimmed by 0 bases and J by 4 bases, leaving 13 bases between them. CDR3 size: 16 residues. The CDR3 DNA follows: TGTGCCAGCAGTGAAGCGGCGGTCACATCAGGAAACACCATATATTTT. Translation: CASSEAAVTSGNTIYF.

This chain uses TRBV11-2 with TRBJ2-2, with D tentatively TRBD2 (6 bases). Trimming removed 0 bases from V and 0 bases from J, with 11 bases in between. Germline CDR1 reads SGHAT; CDR2 reads FQNNGV. This CDR3 is 17 amino acids long. CDR3 nucleotide sequence: TGTGCCAGCAGCTTAGAACCGGGCGGGGCGAACACCGGGGAGCTGTTTTTT. This translates into CASSLEPGGANTGELFF.

The chain joins TRBV19 to TRBJ1-4, with 8 bases that match TRBD1. This CDR3 comprises 15 residues. V shed 3 bases, J shed 7 bases, and the junction held 7 bases outside the gene matches. CDR1 is LNHDA and CDR2 is SQIVND in the germline V gene (reference sequence). The CDR3 here is CASSIVGTGAEKLFF. The CDR3 DNA sequence: TGTGCCAGTAGTATTGTGGGGACAGGAGCTGAAAAACTGTTTTTT.

With regard to this clone: At one end, the junction sequence differs from germline, possibly due to a read error. CDR3 loop: CASSLVIGSEQFF. The CDR3 coding sequence is TGTGCTAGCAGCTTAGTTATAGGGAGTGAGCAGTTCTTC. The chain recombines TRBV7-7 with TRBJ2-1, with D possibly TRBD2 on 5 matching bases. Germline-derived CDR1 and CDR2 are SSHAT and FNYEAQ (reference sequence). The CDR3 runs 13 residues.

The V and J genes are TRBV27 and TRBJ2-7; 8 bases line up with TRBD1. Trimming cost V 2 bases and J 1 base; bases outside gene matches: 4. Germline-derived CDR1 and CDR2 are MNHEY and SMNVEV (reference sequence). The CDR3 runs to 15 residues. The CDR3 here is CASSLRQGTSYEQYF. In DNA form, the CDR3 reads TGTGCCAGCAGTTTACGACAGGGGACTTCCTACGAGCAGTACTTC.

This chain links TRBV7-2 with TRBJ2-7, with TRBD1 matching 11 bases. The V gene end was trimmed by 5 bases and the J gene end by 1 base; junction bases not matched to a gene: 4. Germline values: CDR1 SGHTA, CDR2 FQGNSA. The CDR3 loop spans 15 amino acids. The CDR3 nucleotides read TGTGCCAGCAGCACCGGACAGGGGGCGTCCTACGAGCAGTACTTC. Its translation is CASSTGQGASYEQYF.

The genes are TRBV27 and TRBJ1-2, with D uncertain. The CDR3 totals 14 residues. V lost 3 bases to trimming and J lost 5 bases, with 13 bases between them. Germline V gives CDR1 MNHEY, CDR2 SMNVEV (reference sequence). The CDR3 DNA sequence: TGTGCCAGCAGTTTGAGGGCCGTCGGGTATGGCTACACCTTC. This gives the protein CASSLRAVGYGYTF.

This chain connects TRBV5-6 to TRBJ2-3; 7 nucleotides match TRBD1. Germline V gene lookup returns CDR1 SGHDT and CDR2 YYEEEE. J was trimmed by 0 bases and V by 0 bases; bases with no gene match: 4. This CDR3 has 16 amino acids. This chain's CDR3 is CASSLVGQTSTDTQYF. CDR3 sequence (DNA): TGTGCCAGCAGCTTGGTGGGACAGACTAGCACAGATACGCAGTATTTT.

This chain links TRBV27 with TRBJ2-3; D possibly corresponds to TRBD2 (5 bases). This CDR3 has 12 residues. Deletions cut 6 bases from V and 5 bases from J, with 9 bases between. CDR1 is MNHEY and CDR2 is SMNVEV in the germline V gene (reference sequence). The CDR3 here is CASSVAGDTQYF. In DNA, the CDR3 is TGTGCCAGCAGCGTTGCGGGAGATACGCAGTATTTT.

This clone was seen only a few times. The rearrangement uses TRBV10-1 and TRBJ1-2; D uncertain. The germline gives CDR1 WNHNN, CDR2 SYGVQD (reference sequence). There are 13 residues in the CDR3. Deletions cut 2 bases from V and 3 bases from J, with 7 bases between. In DNA form, the CDR3 reads TGCGCCAGCAGTGAGGACACTTACTATGGCTACACCTTC. Amino acid sequence: CASSEDTYYGYTF.

The chain combines TRBV2 with TRBJ1-4; D gene uncertain. The CDR3 loop spans 15 amino acids. The V gene lost 4 bases and the J gene lost 4 bases, with 13 bases spanning the gap. In germline, CDR1 is SNHLY, CDR2 FYNNEI. The CDR3 protein is CASSGSPTVNEKLFF. The CDR3 DNA is TGTGCCAGCAGTGGTAGCCCGACGGTTAATGAAAAACTGTTTTTT.

The gene calls are TRBV28 and TRBJ2-7, with 7 bases identical to TRBD1. The CDR3 extends over 13 amino acids. J gave up 2 bases and V 6 bases, and 4 bases lay outside the gene matches. The germline V gene has CDR1 MDHEN and CDR2 SYDVKM. In DNA form, the CDR3 reads TGTGCCAGCAGACCTACAGGGGCCTACGAGCAGTACTTC. The encoded protein is CASRPTGAYEQYF.

As concerns this clone: Other nucleotide sequences from this sample produce the same CDR3. The chain links TRBV5-1 to TRBJ2-2; 8 bases line up with TRBD1. Trimming cost V 0 bases and J 3 bases; bases outside gene matches: 1. CDR1 and CDR2 (germline): SGHRS, YFSETQ. The CDR3 spans 15 residues. CDR3 loop: CASSLDRGDTGELFF. CDR3 DNA sequence: TGCGCCAGCAGCTTGGACAGGGGGGACACCGGGGAGCTGTTTTTT.

This chain uses TRBV5-6 with TRBJ1-1, with D perhaps TRBD1 (5 bases). V was cut by 3 bases and J by 3 bases, with 12 bases left in between. Germline CDR1 SGHDT, CDR2 YYEEEE. The CDR3 loop spans 14 amino acids. The CDR3 region has the DNA TGTGCCAGCAGCTGGTGGGGGACTGACACTGAAGCTTTCTTT. It yields the protein CASSWWGTDTEAFF. The whole variable domain, remainder taken from reference TRBV5-6 and TRBJ1-1, is DAGVTQSPTHLIKTRGQQVTLRCSPKSGHDTVSWYQQALGQGPQFIFQYYEEEERQRGNFPDRFSGHQFPNYSSELNVNALLLGDSALYLCASSWWGTDTEAFFGQGTRLTVV.

V is TRBV27 and J is TRBJ1-4, with unresolved D. The CDR3 sequence is 13 residues long. Trimming removed 2 bases from V and 8 bases from J, with 9 bases in between. Germline V gene sequence: CDR1 MNHEY, CDR2 SMNVEV (reference sequence). CDR3 loop: CASSLKVGEKLFF. The CDR3 nucleotides are TGTGCCAGCAGTTTAAAGGTGGGCGAAAAACTGTTTTTT.

This rearrangement joins TRBV7-7 to TRBJ2-2; D not certain. The V gene lost 5 bases and the J gene lost 0 bases, with 16 bases spanning the gap. Germline V gives CDR1 SSHAT, CDR2 FNYEAQ (reference sequence). The CDR3 contains 17 residues. The CDR3 reads CASSPRGLLSNTGELFF. CDR3 bases: TGTGCCAGCAGCCCCCGCGGCCTCCTCTCGAACACCGGGGAGCTGTTTTTT.

This clone was found a few times. The chain has TRBV7-9 and TRBJ1-5; D unclear. Looked up from germline, CDR1 is SEHNR and CDR2 is FQNEAQ (reference sequence). With 5 bases removed from V and 4 bases from J, the gap between germline ends came to 15 bases. The CDR3 runs to 15 residues. CDR3: CASSTDQEPNQPQHF. Written as DNA, the CDR3 is TGTGCCAGCAGCACCGATCAGGAACCTAATCAGCCCCAGCATTTT.

This chain joins TRBV5-1 and TRBJ2-7, with TRBD1 identical over 11 bases. The V and J ends lost 2 bases and 6 bases, in that order; junction bases with no gene match: 10. Looked up from germline, CDR1 is SGHRS and CDR2 is YFSETQ. The CDR3 totals 16 residues. The CDR3 region is CASSFAVGQGGIEQYF. CDR3 sequence (DNA): TGCGCCAGCAGCTTCGCCGTGGGACAGGGGGGGATCGAGCAGTACTTC.

The rearrangement uses TRBV5-1 and TRBJ2-7, with 12 bases fitting TRBD2. The CDR3 has 18 residues. The germline V gene has CDR1 SGHRS and CDR2 YFSETQ. V trimming: 4 bases; J trimming: 0 bases; junction bases outside the gene matches: 11. CDR3 DNA sequence: TGCGCCAGCAGCCGAGGAACTAGCGGGGGGTCGAGCTCCTACGAGCAGTACTTC. This gives the protein CASSRGTSGGSSSYEQYF.